This T cell receptor (beta chain) stems from a study of OX40 agonist ivuxolimab in advanced cancers. The wider study: Ivuxolimab, an agonistic anti-OX40 (CD134) antibody, was given to patients. Partial responses, seen in three patients, involved one hepatocellular carcinoma and two cutaneous melanomas.

The table came from immunoSEQ multiplex PCR; TCRdb's copy has only in-frame clones and leaves some out. The sample consists of fewer than 85,000 clones, 85% to 90% of them appearing once. Note on this clone: Its antigen is still unknown.

Study observations and caveats: Certain nonresponders additionally had low normalized T-cell clonal expansion.

V gave up 3 bases and J gave up 7 bases, with 15 bases separating them. Germline V gene data show CDR1 as LNHNV and CDR2 as YYDKDF (reference sequence). There are 15 residues in the CDR3. This TCR derives from an adult with an advanced solid tumor such as melanoma, head and neck, liver or kidney cancer. The sample consisted of CD4+ or CD8+ T cells sorted from blood, taken in a trial of the OX40 agonist ivuxolimab. This chain connects TRBV15 to TRBJ1-4, with a possible D match to TRBD1 (6 bases). The CDR3 spells CATSRAGGRGEKLFF. The DNA for the CDR3 is TGTGCCACCAGCAGGGCGGGGGGGCGCGGTGAAAAACTGTTTTTT.